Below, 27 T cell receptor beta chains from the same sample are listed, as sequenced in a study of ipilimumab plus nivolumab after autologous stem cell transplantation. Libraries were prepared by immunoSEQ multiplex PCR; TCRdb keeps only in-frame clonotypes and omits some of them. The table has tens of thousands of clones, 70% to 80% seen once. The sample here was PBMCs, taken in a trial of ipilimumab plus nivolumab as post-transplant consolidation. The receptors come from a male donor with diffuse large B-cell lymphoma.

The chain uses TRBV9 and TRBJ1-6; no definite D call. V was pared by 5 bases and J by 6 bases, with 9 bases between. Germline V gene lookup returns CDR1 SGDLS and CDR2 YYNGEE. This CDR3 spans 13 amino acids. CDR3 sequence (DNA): TGTGCCAGCAGTGAGGTTCCTAATTCACCCCTCCACTTT. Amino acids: CASSEVPNSPLHF.

CDR3 residues: CASAQGSSDTQYF. In DNA, the CDR3 is TGTGCCAGCGCCCAGGGGAGTTCGGATACGCAGTATTTT. The chain links TRBV15 to TRBJ2-3; a weak D match, TRBD1 (6 bases). Per the germline V gene, CDR1 is LNHNV and CDR2 is YYDKDF (reference sequence). Trimming took 10 bases from V and 6 from J, leaving 17 bases between them. CDR3 length: 13 amino acids.

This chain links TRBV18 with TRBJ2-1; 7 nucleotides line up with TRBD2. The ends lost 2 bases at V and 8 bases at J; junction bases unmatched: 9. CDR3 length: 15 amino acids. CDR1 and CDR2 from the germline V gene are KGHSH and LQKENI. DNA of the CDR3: TGTGCCAGCTCACCAACTCGCGGGGGTTTTGATGAGCAGTTCTTC. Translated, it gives CASSPTRGGFDEQFF.

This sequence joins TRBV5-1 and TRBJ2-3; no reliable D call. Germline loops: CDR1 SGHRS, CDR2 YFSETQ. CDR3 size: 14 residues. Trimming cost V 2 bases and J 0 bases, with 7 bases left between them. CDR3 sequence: CASSFTESTDTQYF. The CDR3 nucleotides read TGCGCCAGCAGCTTCACGGAGAGCACAGATACGCAGTATTTT.

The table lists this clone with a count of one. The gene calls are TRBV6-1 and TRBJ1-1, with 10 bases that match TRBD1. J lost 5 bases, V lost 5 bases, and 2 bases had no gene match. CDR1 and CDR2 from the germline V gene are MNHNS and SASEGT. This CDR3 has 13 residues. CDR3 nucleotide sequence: TGTGCCAGCAGTCAGGGACAGGGGACTGAAGCTTTCTTT. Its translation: CASSQGQGTEAFF.

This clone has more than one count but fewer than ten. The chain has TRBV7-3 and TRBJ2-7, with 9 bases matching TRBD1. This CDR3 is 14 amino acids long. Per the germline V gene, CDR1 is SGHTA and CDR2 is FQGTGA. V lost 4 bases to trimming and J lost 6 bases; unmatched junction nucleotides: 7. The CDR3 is CASSSTGTGSEQYF. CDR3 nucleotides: TGTGCCAGCAGCTCAACCGGGACAGGGAGCGAGCAGTACTTC.

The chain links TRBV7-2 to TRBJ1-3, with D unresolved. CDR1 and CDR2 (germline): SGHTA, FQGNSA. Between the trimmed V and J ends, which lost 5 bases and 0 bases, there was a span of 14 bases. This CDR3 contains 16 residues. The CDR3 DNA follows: TGTGCCAGCAGCCTAACCGAGAGTAGCTCTGGAAACACCATATATTTT. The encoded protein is CASSLTESSSGNTIYF.

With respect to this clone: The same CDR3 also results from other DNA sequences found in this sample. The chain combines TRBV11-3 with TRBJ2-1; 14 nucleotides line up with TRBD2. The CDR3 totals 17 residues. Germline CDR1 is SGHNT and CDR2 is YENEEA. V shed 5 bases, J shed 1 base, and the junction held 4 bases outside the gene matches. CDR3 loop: CASSPGLAGGSYNEQFF. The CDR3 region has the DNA TGTGCCAGCAGCCCCGGACTAGCGGGGGGTTCCTACAATGAGCAGTTCTTC.

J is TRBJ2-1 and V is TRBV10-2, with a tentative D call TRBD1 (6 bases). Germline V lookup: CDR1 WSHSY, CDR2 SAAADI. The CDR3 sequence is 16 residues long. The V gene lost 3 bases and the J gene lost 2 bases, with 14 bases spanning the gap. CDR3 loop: CASSEVGGFPYNEQFF. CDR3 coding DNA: TGCGCCAGCAGTGAAGTAGGGGGATTCCCCTACAATGAGCAGTTCTTC.

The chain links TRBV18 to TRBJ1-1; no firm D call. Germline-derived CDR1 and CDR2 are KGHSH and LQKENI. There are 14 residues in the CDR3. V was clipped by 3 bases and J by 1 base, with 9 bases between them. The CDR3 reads CASSPKDKNTEAFF. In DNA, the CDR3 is TGTGCCAGCTCACCCAAAGACAAGAACACTGAAGCTTTCTTT.

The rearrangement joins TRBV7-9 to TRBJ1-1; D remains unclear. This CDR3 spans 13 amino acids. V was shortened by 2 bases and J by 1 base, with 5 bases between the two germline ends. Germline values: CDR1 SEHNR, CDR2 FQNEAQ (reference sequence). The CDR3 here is CASSLMGNTEAFF. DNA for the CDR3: TGTGCCAGCAGCTTAATGGGGAACACTGAAGCTTTCTTT.

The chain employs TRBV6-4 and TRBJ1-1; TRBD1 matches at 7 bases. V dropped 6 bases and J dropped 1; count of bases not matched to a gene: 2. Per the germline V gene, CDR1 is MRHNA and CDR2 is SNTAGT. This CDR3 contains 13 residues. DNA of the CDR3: TGTGCCAGCAGCCGGACAGGGAACACTGAAGCTTTCTTT. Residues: CASSRTGNTEAFF.

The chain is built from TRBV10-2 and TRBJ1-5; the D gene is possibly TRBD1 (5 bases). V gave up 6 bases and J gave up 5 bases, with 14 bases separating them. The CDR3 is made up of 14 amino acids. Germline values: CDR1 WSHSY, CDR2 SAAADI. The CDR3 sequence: CASSPGRKDQPQHF. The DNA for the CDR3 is TGCGCCAGCAGCCCAGGGAGGAAGGATCAGCCCCAGCATTTT.

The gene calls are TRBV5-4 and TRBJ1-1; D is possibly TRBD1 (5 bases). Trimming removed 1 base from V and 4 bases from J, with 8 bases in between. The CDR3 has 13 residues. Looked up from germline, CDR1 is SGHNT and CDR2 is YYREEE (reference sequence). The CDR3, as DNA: TGTGCCAGCAGCTTGCAGGGAGGCACTGAAGCTTTCTTT. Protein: CASSLQGGTEAFF.

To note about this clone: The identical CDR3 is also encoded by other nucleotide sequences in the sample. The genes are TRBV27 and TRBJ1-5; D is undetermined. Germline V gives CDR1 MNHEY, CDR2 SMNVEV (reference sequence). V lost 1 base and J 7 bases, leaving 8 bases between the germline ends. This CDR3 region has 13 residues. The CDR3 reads CASSLYLSQPQHF. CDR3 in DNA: TGTGCCAGCAGTTTATACCTCTCACAGCCCCAGCATTTT.

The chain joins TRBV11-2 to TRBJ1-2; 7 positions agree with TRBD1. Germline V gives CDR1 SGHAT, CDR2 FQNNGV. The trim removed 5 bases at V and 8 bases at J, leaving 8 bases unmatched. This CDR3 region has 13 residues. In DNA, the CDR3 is TGTGCCAGCAGCGTCGCAGGGGGGACCGGCTACACCTTC. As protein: CASSVAGGTGYTF.

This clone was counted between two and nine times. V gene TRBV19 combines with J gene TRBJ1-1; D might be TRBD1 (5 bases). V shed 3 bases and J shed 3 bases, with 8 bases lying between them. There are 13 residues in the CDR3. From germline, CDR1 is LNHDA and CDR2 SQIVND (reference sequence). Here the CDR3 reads CASSIAGDTEAFF. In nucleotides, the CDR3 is TGTGCCAGTAGTATCGCGGGGGACACTGAAGCTTTCTTT.

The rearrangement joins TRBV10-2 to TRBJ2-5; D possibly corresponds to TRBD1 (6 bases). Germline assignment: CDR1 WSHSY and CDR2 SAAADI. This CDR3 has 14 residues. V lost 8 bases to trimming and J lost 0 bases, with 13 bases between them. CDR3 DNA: TGCGCCAGCCGGGACACCAAGTACCAAGAGACCCAGTACTTC. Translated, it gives CASRDTKYQETQYF.

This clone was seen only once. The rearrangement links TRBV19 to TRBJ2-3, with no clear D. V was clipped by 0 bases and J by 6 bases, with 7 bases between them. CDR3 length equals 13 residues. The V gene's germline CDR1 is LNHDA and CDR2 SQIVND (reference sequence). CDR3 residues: CASSIDLRDTQYF. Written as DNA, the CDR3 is TGTGCCAGTAGTATAGATCTGCGGGATACGCAGTATTTT.

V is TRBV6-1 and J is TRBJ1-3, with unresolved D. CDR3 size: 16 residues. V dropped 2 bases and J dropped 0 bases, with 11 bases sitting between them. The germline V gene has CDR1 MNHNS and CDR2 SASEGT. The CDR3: CASSELGRSSGNTIYF. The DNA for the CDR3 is TGTGCCAGCAGTGAATTGGGCAGGAGCTCTGGAAACACCATATATTTT.

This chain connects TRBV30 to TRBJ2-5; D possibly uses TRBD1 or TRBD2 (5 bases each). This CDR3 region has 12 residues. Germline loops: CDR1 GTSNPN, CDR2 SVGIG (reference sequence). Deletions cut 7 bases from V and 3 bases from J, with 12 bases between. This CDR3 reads CALRGEKETQYF. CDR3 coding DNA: TGTGCCTTGCGAGGGGAGAAAGAGACCCAGTACTTC.

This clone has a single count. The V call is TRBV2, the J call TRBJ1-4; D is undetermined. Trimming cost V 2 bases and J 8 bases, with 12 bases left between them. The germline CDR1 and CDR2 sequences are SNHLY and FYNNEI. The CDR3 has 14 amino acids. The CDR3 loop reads CASSEKHPGEKLFF. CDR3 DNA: TGTGCCAGCAGTGAAAAACACCCCGGAGAAAAACTGTTTTTT.

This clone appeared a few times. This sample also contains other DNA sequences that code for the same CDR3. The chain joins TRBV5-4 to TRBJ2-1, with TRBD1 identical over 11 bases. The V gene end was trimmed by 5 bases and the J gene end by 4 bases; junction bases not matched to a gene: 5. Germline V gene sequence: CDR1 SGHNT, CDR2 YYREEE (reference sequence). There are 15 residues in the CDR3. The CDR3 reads CASSSRDRGYNEQFF. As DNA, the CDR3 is TGTGCCAGCAGTTCTCGGGACAGGGGGTACAATGAGCAGTTCTTC.

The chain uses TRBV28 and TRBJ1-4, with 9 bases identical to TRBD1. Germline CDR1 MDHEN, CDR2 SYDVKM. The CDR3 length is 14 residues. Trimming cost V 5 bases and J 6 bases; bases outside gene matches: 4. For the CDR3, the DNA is TGTGCCAGCAGTAGGTGGACAGGGGATGAAAAACTGTTTTTT. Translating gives CASSRWTGDEKLFF.

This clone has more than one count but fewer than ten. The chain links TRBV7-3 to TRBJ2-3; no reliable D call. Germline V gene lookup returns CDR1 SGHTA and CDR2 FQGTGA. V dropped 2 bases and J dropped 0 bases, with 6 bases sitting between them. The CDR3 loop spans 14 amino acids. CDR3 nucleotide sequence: TGTGCCAGCAGCTTAGCTACGAGCACAGATACGCAGTATTTT. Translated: CASSLATSTDTQYF.

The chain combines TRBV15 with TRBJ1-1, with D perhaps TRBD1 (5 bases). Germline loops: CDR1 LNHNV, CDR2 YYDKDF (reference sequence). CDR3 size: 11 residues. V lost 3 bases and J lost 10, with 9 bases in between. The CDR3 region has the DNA TGTGCCACCAGCAGGGGGGGAACAGCTTTCTTT. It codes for CATSRGGTAFF.

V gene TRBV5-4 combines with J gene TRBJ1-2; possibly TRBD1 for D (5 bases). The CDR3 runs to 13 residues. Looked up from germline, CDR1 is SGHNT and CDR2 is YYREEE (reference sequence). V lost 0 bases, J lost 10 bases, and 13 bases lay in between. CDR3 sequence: CASSLDREGYYTF. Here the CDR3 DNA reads TGTGCCAGCAGCTTGGACCGAGAGGGGTACTACACCTTC.